This record covers a single T cell receptor (beta chain). The data were obtained in a study of control samples from healthy donors and cancer patients. The germline V gene has CDR1 SGHTA and CDR2 FQGNSA. The CDR3 is 15 amino acids. The V segment lost 5 bases and the J segment 10 bases; nucleotides outside the gene matches: 9. Sequencing used immunoSEQ multiplex PCR; TCRdb keeps in-frame clones, though not all of them. Of tens of thousands of clones listed, around 90% are singletons. The rearrangement links TRBV7-2 to TRBJ2-1, with 12 positions matching TRBD2. The TCR comes from a woman aged 60-75 years with head and neck cancer. Sequencing was performed on PBMCs. The chain's CDR3 is CASSTGGLAGGEQFF. The CDR3, as DNA: TGTGCCAGCAGCACAGGGGGGCTAGCGGGAGGGGAGCAGTTCTTC.